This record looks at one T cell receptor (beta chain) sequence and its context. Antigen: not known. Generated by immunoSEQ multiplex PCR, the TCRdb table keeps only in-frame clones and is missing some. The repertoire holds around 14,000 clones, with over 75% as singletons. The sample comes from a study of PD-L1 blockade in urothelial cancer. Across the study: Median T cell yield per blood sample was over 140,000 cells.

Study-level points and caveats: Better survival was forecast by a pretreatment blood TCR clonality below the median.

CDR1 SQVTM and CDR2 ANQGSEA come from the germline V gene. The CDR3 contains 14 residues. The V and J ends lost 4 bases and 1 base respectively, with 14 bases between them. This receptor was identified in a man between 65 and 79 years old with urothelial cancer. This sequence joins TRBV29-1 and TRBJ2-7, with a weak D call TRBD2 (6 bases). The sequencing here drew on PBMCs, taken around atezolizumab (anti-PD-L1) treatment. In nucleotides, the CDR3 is TGCAGCGTTGGGAGGGGCAGCCATTCCTACGAGCAGTACTTC. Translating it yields CSVGRGSHSYEQYF.